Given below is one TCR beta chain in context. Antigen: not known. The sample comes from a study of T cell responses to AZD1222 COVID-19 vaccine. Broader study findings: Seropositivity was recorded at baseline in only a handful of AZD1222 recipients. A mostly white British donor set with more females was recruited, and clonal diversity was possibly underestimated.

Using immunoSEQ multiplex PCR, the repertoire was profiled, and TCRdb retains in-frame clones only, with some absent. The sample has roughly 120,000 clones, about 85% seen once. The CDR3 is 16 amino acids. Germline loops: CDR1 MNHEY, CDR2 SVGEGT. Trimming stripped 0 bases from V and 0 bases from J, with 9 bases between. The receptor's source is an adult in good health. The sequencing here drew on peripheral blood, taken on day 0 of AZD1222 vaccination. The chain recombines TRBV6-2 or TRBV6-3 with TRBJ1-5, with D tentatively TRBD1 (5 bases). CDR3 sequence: CASSYSRGFSNQPQHF. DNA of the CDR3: TGTGCCAGCAGTTACTCGAGGGGCTTTAGCAATCAGCCCCAGCATTTT.